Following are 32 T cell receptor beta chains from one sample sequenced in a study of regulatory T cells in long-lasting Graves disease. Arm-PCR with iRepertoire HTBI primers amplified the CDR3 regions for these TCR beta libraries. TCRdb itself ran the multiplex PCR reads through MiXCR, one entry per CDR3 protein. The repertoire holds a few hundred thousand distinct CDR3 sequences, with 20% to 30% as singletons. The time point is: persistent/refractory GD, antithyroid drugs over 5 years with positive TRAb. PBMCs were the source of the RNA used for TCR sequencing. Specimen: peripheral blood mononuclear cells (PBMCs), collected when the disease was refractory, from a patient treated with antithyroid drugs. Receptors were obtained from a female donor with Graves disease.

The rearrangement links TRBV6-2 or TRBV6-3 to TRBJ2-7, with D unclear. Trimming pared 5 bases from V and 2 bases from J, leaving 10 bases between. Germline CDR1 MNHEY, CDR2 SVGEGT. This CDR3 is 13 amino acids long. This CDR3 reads CASSDATPYEQYF. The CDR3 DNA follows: TGTGCCAGCAGTGACGCAACCCCCTACGAGCAGTACTTC.

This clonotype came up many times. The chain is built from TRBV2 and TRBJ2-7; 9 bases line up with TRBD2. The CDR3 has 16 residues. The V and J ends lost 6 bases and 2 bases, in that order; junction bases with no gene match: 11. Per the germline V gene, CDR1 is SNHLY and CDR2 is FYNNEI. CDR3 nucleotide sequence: TGTGCCAGCAGCCCCCCCCTAGCGGGGCCACCCTACGAGCAGTACTTC. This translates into CASSPPLAGPPYEQYF. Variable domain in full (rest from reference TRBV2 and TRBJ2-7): EPEVTQTPSHQVTQMGQEVILRCVPISNHLYFYWYRQILGQKVEFLVSFYNNEISEKSEIFDDQFSVERPDGSNFTLKIRSTKLEDSAMYFCASSPPLAGPPYEQYFGPGTRLTVT.

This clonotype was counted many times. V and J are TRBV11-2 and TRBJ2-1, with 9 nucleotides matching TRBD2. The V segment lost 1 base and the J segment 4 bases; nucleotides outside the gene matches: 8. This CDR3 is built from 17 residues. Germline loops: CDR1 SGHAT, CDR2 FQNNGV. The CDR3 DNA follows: TGTGCCAGCAGCTTAGTGGGCGGGAGGGACTTTTACAATGAGCAGTTCTTC. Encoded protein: CASSLVGGRDFYNEQFF.

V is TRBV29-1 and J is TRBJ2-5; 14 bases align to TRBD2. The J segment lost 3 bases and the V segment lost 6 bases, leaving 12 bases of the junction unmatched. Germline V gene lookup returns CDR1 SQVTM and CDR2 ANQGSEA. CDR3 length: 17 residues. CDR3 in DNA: TGCAGCGTATCGGGACTAGCGGGAGTTTTTAGTAAAGAGACCCAGTACTTC. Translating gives CSVSGLAGVFSKETQYF. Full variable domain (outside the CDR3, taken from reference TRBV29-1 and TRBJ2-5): SAVISQKPSRDICQRGTSLTIQCQVDSQVTMMFWYRQQPGQSLTLIATANQGSEATYESGFVIDKFPISRPNLTFSTLTVSNMSPEDSSIYLCSVSGLAGVFSKETQYFGPGTRLLVL.

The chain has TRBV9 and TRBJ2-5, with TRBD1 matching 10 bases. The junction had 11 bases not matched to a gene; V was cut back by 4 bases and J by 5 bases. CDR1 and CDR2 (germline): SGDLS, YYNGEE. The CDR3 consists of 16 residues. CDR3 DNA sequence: TGTGCCAGCAGCTCTCCAATCGGGACAGGGGATGAGACCCAGTACTTC. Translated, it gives CASSSPIGTGDETQYF.

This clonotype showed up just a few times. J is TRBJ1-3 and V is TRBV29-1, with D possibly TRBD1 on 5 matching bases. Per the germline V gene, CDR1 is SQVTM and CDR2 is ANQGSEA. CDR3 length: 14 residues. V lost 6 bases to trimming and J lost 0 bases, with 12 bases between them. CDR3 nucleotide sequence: TGCAGCGTCACCGACAGAAGCTCTGGAAACACCATATATTTT. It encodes CSVTDRSSGNTIYF.

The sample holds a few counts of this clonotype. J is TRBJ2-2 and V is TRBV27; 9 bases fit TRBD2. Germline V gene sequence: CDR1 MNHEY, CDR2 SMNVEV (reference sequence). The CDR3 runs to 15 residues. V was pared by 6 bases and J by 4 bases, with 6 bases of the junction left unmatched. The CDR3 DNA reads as TGTGCCAGCAGAGAGCGGGAGGTTGTCACCGGGGAGCTGTTTTTT. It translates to CASREREVVTGELFF.

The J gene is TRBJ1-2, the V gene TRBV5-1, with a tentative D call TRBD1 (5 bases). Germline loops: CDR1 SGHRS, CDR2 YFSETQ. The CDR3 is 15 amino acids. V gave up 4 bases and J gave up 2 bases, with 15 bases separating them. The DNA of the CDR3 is TGCGCCAGCAGCAAAGAAGACAGCAGCAACTATGGCTACACCTTC. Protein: CASSKEDSSNYGYTF.

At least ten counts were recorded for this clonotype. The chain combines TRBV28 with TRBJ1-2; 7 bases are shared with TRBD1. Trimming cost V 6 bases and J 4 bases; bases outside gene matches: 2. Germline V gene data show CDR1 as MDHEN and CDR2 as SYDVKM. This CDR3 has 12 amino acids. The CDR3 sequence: CASSTGVYGYTF. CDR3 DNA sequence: TGTGCCAGCAGCACAGGGGTCTATGGCTACACCTTC.

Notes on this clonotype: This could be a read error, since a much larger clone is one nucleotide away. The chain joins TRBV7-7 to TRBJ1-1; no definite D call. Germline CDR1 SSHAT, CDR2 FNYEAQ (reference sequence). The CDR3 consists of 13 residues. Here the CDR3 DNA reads TGTGCCAGCAGCGTCAGCGTGAACGCTGAAGCTTTCTTT. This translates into CASSVSVNAEAFF.

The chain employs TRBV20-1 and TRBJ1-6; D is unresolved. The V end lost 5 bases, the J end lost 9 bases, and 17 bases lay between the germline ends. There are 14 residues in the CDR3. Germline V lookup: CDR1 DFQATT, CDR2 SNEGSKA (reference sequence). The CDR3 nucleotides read TGCAGTGCTCCTGTCGGTGGGGTAGGTTCACCCCTCCACTTT. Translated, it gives CSAPVGGVGSPLHF.

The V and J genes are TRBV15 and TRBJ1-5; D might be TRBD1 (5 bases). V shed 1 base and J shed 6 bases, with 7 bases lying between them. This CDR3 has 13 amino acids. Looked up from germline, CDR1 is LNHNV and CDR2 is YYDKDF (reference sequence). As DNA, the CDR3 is TGTGCCACCAGCAGAGGGGGGGTTCAGCCCCAGCATTTT. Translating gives CATSRGGVQPQHF.

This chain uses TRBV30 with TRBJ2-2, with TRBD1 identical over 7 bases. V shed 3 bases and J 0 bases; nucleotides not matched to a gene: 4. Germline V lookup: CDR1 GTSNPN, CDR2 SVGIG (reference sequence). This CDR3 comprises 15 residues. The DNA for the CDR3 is TGTGCCTGGAGACAGGGGCCAACGAACACCGGGGAGCTGTTTTTT. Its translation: CAWRQGPTNTGELFF. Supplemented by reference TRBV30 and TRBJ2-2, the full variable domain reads SQTIHQWPATLVQPVGSPLSLECTVEGTSNPNLYWYRQAAGRGLQLLFYSVGIGQISSEVPQNLSASRPQDRQFILSSKKLLLSDSGFYLCAWRQGPTNTGELFFGEGSRLTVL.

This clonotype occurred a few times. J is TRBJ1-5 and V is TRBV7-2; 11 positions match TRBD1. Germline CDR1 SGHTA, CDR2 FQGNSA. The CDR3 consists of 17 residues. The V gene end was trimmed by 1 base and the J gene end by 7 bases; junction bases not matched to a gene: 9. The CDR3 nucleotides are TGTGCCAGCAGCTTAGTGGACAGGGGGCGAGCCTGGCAGCCCCAGCATTTT. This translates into CASSLVDRGRAWQPQHF.

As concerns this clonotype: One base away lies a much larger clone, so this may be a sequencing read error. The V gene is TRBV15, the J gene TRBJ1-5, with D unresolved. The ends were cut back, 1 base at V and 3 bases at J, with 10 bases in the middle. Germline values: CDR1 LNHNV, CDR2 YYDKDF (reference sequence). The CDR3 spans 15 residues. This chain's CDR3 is CATSRVPGDNQPQHF. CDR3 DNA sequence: TGTGCCACCAGCAGAGTGCCCGGGGACAATCAGCCCCAGCATTTT. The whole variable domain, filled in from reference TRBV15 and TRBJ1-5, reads DAMVIQNPRYQVTQFGKPVTLSCSQTLNHNVMYWYQQKSSQAPKLLFHYYDKDFNNEADTPDNFQSRRPNTSFCFLDIRSPGLGDTAMYLCATSRVPGDNQPQHFGDGTRLSIL.

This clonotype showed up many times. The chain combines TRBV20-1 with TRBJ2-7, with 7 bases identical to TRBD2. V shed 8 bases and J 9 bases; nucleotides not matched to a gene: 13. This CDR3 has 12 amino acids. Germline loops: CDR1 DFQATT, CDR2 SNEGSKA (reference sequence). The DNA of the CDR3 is TGCAGTACAAGACCGCGGGAGATCTTGCAGTACTTC. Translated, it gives CSTRPREILQYF.

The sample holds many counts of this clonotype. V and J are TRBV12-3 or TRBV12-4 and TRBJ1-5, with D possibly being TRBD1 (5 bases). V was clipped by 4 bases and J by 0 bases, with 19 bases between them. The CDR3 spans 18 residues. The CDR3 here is CASSSSGPAGHSNQPQHF. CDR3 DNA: TGTGCCAGCAGTTCATCGGGGCCAGCGGGGCATAGCAATCAGCCCCAGCATTTT.

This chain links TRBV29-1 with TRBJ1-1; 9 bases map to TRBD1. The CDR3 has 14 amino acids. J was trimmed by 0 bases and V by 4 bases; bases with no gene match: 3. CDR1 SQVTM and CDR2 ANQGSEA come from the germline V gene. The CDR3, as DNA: TGCAGCGTTGGGACAGGGGCGATGAACACTGAAGCTTTCTTT. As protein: CSVGTGAMNTEAFF.

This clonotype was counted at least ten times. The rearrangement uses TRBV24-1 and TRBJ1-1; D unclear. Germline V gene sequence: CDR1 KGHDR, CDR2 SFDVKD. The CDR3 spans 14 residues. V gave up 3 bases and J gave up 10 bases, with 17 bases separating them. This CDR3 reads CATSDISDGWGAFF. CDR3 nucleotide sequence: TGTGCCACCAGTGATATTTCGGACGGCTGGGGAGCTTTCTTT.

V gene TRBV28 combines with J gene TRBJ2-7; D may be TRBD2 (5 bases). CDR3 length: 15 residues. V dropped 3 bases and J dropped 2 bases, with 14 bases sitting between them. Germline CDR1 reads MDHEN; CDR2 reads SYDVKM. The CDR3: CASSLPGRLTYEQYF. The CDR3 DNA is TGTGCCAGCAGTTTGCCGGGAAGGTTAACCTACGAGCAGTACTTC.

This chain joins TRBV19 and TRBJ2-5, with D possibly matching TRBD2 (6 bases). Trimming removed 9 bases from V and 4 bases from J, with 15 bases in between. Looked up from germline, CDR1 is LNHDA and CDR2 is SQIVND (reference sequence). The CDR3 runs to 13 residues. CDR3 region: CASTSEGRETQYF. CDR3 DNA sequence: TGTGCCAGCACCTCGGAGGGGCGAGAGACCCAGTACTTC.

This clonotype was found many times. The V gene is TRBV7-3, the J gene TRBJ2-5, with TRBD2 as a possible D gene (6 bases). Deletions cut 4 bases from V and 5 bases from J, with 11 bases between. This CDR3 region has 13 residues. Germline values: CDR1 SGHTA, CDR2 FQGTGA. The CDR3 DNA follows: TGTGCCAGCAGCTACGGGACTCAGGAGACCCAGTACTTC. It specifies CASSYGTQETQYF.

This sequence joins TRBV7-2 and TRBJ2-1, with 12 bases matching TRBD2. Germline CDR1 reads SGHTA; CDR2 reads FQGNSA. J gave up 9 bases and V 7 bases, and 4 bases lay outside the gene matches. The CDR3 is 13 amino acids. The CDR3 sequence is CASTTSGRGEQFF. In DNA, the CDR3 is TGTGCCAGCACGACTAGCGGGAGAGGTGAGCAGTTCTTC. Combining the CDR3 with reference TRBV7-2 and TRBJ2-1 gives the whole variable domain GAGVSQSPSNKVTEKGKDVELRCDPISGHTALYWYRQSLGQGLEFLIYFQGNSAPDKSGLPSDRFSAERTGGSVSTLTIQRTQQEDSAVYLCASTTSGRGEQFFGPGTRLTVL.

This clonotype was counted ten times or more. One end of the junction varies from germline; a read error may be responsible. CDR3 bases: TGTGCCAGCAGCTTAGGAGTAACAACTAATGAAAAACTGTTTTTT. Translating gives CASSLGVTTNEKLFF. V and J are TRBV5-1 and TRBJ1-4, with D unclear. CDR1 and CDR2 from the germline V gene are SGHRS and YFSETQ. The CDR3 length is 15 residues.

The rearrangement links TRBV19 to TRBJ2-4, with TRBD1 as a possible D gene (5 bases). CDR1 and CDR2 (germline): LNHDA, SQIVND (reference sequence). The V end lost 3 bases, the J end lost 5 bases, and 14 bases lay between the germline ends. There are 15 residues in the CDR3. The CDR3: CASSMGRVGENIQYF. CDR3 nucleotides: TGTGCCAGTAGTATGGGCAGGGTTGGGGAAAACATTCAGTACTTC.

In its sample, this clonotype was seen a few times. CDR3 loop: CASSIAGGPTGELFF. CDR3 DNA sequence: TGTGCCAGTAGTATAGCGGGAGGGCCCACCGGGGAGCTGTTTTTT. V and J are TRBV19 and TRBJ2-2, with 8 bases lining up with TRBD2. CDR1 is LNHDA, CDR2 SQIVND, per germline (reference sequence). The CDR3 is 15 residues long. Trimming took 1 base from V and 4 from J; bases not matched to a gene: 2.

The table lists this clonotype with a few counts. The chain's CDR3 is CASSLNGGGRRETQYF. CDR3 nucleotide sequence: TGTGCCAGCAGCTTAAACGGGGGCGGGAGGAGAGAGACCCAGTACTTC. The V call is TRBV7-3, the J call TRBJ2-5; TRBD2 aligns across 8 bases. The germline gives CDR1 SGHTA, CDR2 FQGTGA. The V and J ends lost 1 base and 4 bases, in that order; junction bases with no gene match: 8. This CDR3 is 16 amino acids long. Filled out from reference TRBV7-3 and TRBJ2-5, the complete variable domain reads GAGVSQTPSNKVTEKGKYVELRCDPISGHTALYWYRQSLGQGPEFLIYFQGTGAADDSGLPNDRFFAVRPEGSVSTLKIQRTERGDSAVYLCASSLNGGGRRETQYFGPGTRLLVL.

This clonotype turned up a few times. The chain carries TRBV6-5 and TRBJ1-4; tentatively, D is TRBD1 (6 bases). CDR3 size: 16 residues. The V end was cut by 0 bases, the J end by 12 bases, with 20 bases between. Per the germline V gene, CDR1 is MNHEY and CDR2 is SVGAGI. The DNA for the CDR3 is TGTGCCAGCAGTTACTCGAGGGGGTACGGGGGAGAGGAACTGTTTTTT. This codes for CASSYSRGYGGEELFF.

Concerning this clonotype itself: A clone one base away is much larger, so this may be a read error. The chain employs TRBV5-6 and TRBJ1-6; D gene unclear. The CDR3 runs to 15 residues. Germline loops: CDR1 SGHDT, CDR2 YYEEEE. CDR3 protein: CASSLSPSGDSLLHF. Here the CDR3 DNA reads TGTGCCAGCAGCTTGAGTCCCTCTGGAGATTCACTCCTCCACTTT.

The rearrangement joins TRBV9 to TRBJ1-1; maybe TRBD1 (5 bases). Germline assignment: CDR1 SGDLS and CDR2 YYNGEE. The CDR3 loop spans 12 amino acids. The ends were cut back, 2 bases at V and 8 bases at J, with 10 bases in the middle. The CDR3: CASSVPGGEAFF. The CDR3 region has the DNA TGTGCCAGCAGCGTCCCGGGGGGGGAAGCTTTCTTT.

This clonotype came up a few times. DNA for the CDR3: TGTGCCAGCAGCCCCCGGGACAGGGGAATGTGGGATGAAAAACTGTTTTTT. This translates into CASSPRDRGMWDEKLFF. The chain carries TRBV5-8 and TRBJ1-4; the match to TRBD1 covers 10 bases. The CDR3 spans 17 residues. Germline-derived CDR1 and CDR2 are SGHTS and YDEGEE. The ends lost 4 bases at V and 6 bases at J; junction bases unmatched: 12.

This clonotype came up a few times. The CDR3 loop is CASSRRESAGNTIYF. The DNA of the CDR3 is TGTGCCAGCAGCCGGAGGGAATCGGCTGGAAACACCATATATTTT. The rearrangement links TRBV2 to TRBJ1-3, with D unclear. CDR3 length: 15 amino acids. In germline, CDR1 is SNHLY, CDR2 FYNNEI. Between the trimmed V and J ends, which lost 6 bases and 2 bases, there was a span of 14 bases.